This T cell receptor beta chain was sequenced during a study of blood T cell repertoires in COVID-19 (TCRdb year 2020). Study-wide context: The collaborator samples originated in the United States, Italy and Spain and spanned the acute and convalescent phases of COVID-19. A freely available public database, intended as a resource for researchers studying the immune response to SARS-CoV-2, is where the repertoires were released. Nearly every sample came with metadata listing a de-identified subject ID, COVID-19 status, age in years and sex. Samples were obtained from the ongoing ImmuneRACE study (first 160 participants) and from approximately 1,200 subjects provided by 6 global collaborators. The material from the prospective study consisted of cDNA or gDNA derived from T cells, B-cell-depleted T cells, or PBMCs. HLA class I and class II types, where available, came from metadata supplied by the sample provider rather than from assay-based typing. Deeply sampled blood TCRbeta repertoires from subjects exposed to, actively infected with, or recovered from COVID-19 were included in the dataset.

TCRbeta CDR3 regions were amplified from genomic DNA using the immunoSEQ Assay, a bias-controlled multiplex PCR. Processing in the source paper ran as follows. Nucleated cell counts per sample were estimated from amplification of reference gene primers within the assay. To quantify the absolute abundance of each unique TCRbeta CDR3 rearrangement, sequence reads were collapsed and filtered. For each sample, productive Simpson clonality was calculated by taking the square root of Simpson's diversity index across productive rearrangements. TCRdb stores this immuneACCESS table with in-frame sequences only. Part of the clones is absent; in the studies checked, under half of the shortfall reflects unresolved V genes, and no reason is known for the rest. V and J calls and clone size are those listed in that table; D and trimming were worked out from the DNA. The sample table records 370,000 or so clones; more than 70% of these occur just once. In total, the top ten clones hold approximately 1.2% of the sample.

Enrolling through a virtual design, the prospective study's participants ranged in age from roughly 18 to 89 years and lived across approximately 25 United States geographic areas. In the prospective study, participants were assigned to cohorts based on the clinical history participants reported in a screening survey and a study questionnaire. For ImmuneRACE Cohort 3, a participant was defined as recovered based on two consecutive negative NP/OP PCR tests, clearance by a healthcare professional, or resolution of symptoms. In the prospective study, whole blood, serum and a nasopharyngeal or oropharyngeal swab were collected from each participant by mobile phlebotomists. Over a roughly 2-month period, participants in the prospective study had the option of providing additional blood draws and questionnaires. Before DNA extraction, prospective study blood samples were shipped either frozen or at room temperature.

A word on this clone: Its cognate antigen has yet to be identified. Base qualities were left out, and no much larger clone turns up one base away.

Points the paper makes about the study in general: The amount of clinical and demographic metadata varied by source and participant and was provided uncurated.

The sequence was obtained from a man aged 25 to 40 who had recovered from COVID-19. The material sequenced was PBMCs or T cells enriched from blood (not recorded which).

The encoded CDR3 is CASSPGQGRGYTF. The sequence in DNA is TGTGCCAGCAGTCCCGGACAGGGACGTGGCTACACCTTC. The receptor chain draws on TRBV28 and TRBJ1-2; 8 central nucleotides agree with TRBD1. Trimming removed 5 bases from V and 7 bases from J; the gene matches leave 6 bases unexplained. CDR1 and CDR2 (MDHEN, SYDVKM) derive from the germline V gene. The CDR3 runs 13 residues from the cysteine to the phenylalanine. Kept here is only the CDR3 DNA, which spans 39 bases and is read in frame from base 1.